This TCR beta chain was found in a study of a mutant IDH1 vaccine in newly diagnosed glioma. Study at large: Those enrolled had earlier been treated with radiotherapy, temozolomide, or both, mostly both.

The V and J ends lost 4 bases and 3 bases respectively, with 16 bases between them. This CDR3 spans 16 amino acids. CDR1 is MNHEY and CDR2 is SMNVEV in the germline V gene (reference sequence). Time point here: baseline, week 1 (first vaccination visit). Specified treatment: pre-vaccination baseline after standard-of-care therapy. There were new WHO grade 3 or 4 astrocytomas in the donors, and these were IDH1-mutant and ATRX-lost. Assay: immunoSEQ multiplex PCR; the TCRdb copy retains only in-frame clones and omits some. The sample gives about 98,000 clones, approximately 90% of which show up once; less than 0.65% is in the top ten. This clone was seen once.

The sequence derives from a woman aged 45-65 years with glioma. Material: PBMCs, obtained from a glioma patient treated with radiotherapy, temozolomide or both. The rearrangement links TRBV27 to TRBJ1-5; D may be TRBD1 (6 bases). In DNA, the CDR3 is TGTGCCAGCAGTTCGGCGGCAGGGGAGTTCAATCAGCCCCAGCATTTT. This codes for CASSSAAGEFNQPQHF.